This entry features one TCR beta chain sequence. These data come from a study of blood T cell repertoires in COVID-19. The trim removed 5 bases at V and 5 bases at J, leaving 7 bases unmatched. The germline V gene has CDR1 SGHKS and CDR2 YYEKEE (reference sequence). The CDR3 extends over 14 amino acids. Authors' analysis steps: How many nucleated cells were present was estimated from reference gene primer amplification. This table comes from immunoSEQ multiplex PCR, and its TCRdb copy is limited to in-frame clones, with some not included. V, J and clone size derive from that table, while D and trimming were established from the DNA sequence. The sample has about 350,000 clones, about 88% seen once.

The material sequenced was peripheral blood. The chain couples TRBV5-5 to TRBJ1-1; 9 bases map to TRBD1. The receptor was isolated from a woman in her fifties or sixties with COVID-19, enrolled during active disease. CDR3 nucleotides: TGTGCCAGCAGGGGACAGGGTGCCTTGACTGAAGCTTTCTTT. It is translated as CASRGQGALTEAFF.